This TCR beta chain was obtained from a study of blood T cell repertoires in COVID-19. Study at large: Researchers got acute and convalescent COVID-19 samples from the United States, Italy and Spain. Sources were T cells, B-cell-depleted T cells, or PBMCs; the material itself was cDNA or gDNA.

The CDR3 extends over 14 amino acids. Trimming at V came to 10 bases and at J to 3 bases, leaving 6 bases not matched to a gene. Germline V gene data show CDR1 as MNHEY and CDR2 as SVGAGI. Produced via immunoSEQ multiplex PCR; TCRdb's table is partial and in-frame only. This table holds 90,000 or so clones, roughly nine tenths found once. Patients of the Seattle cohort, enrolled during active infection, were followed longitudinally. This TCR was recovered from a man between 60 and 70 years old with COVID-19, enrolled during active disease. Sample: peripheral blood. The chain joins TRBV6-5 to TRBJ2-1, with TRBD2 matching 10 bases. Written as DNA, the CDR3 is TGTGCCACCGAGCGGGAGGGCCTCTACAATGAGCAGTTCTTC. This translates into CATEREGLYNEQFF.